A single sample is the source of the 10 T cell receptor beta chains below, sequenced in a study of blood T cells in healthy people across ages. Sample-barcoded 5' priming and a J-beta primer mix drove a second PCR of about 6 to 12 cycles. TCRdb redid the calling of the 5' RACE reads with MiXCR, one entry per CDR3 protein. The top ten clones hold 9% to 9.5% of a sample with approximately 760,000 distinct CDR3 sequences, around a quarter of them seen once. These records were also assigned to another study, of T cells of mothers and their children.

The sample comprised blood. The receptors stem from a boy under 18 in good health.

V and J are TRBV6-5 and TRBJ2-3; D not certain. Germline-derived CDR1 and CDR2 are MNHEY and SVGAGI. Between the trimmed V and J ends, which lost 4 bases and 8 bases, there was a span of 7 bases. This CDR3 region has 11 residues. The CDR3 here is CASSSDSTQYF. In DNA, the CDR3 is TGTGCCAGCAGTTCTGATAGTACGCAGTATTTT.

This clonotype has more than one count but fewer than ten. V usage is TRBV7-9 and J usage is TRBJ2-7, with D perhaps TRBD1 or TRBD2 (6 bases each). CDR3 size: 15 residues. The germline CDR1 and CDR2 sequences are SEHNR and FQNEAQ (reference sequence). V was clipped by 5 bases and J by 0 bases, with 14 bases between them. The CDR3 DNA follows: TGTGCCAGCAGCCCCCCGGGGGCGCACTCCTACGAGCAGTACTTC. Protein sequence: CASSPPGAHSYEQYF. Variable domain in full (rest from reference TRBV7-9 and TRBJ2-7): DTGVSQNPRHKITKRGQNVTFRCDPISEHNRLYWYRQTLGQGPEFLTYFQNEAQLEKSRLLSDRFSAERPKGSFSTLEIQRTEQGDSAMYLCASSPPGAHSYEQYFGPGTRLTVT.

This clonotype turned up a few times. The chain is built from TRBV7-9 and TRBJ2-7; 13 bases match TRBD2. Germline V gene data show CDR1 as SEHNR and CDR2 as FQNEAQ (reference sequence). The CDR3 has 16 amino acids. After removal of 3 bases from V and 4 bases from J, the junction contained 6 bases not matched to a gene. In DNA, the CDR3 is TGTGCCAGCAGCTTCTCGTCGGGACTAGCGGGGTACGAGCAGTACTTC. This translates into CASSFSSGLAGYEQYF.

This clonotype occurred a few times. The chain employs TRBV28 and TRBJ1-4; TRBD1 matches 7 bases. V was pared by 4 bases and J by 8 bases, with 1 base of the junction left unmatched. The CDR3 has 12 residues. Germline CDR1 reads MDHEN; CDR2 reads SYDVKM. The CDR3 coding sequence is TGTGCCAGCAGTTCGACAGGGGAAAAACTGTTTTTT. Its protein product is CASSSTGEKLFF.

This clonotype has only a few counts. The chain carries TRBV28 and TRBJ2-7; no clear D gene. Germline assignment: CDR1 MDHEN and CDR2 SYDVKM. The CDR3 runs to 15 residues. V was cut by 3 bases and J by 0 bases, with 12 bases left in between. The chain's CDR3 is CASSFSGLSSYEQYF. DNA for the CDR3: TGTGCCAGCAGTTTCTCAGGATTGAGCTCCTACGAGCAGTACTTC.

The chain joins TRBV5-1 to TRBJ1-2; no reliable D call. The V end was cut by 1 base, the J end by 8 bases, with 12 bases between. Per the germline V gene, CDR1 is SGHRS and CDR2 is YFSETQ. The CDR3 consists of 13 residues. The CDR3 DNA sequence: TGCGCCAGCAGCTTGCAAACGGGCGAAGGCTACACCTTC. Translation: CASSLQTGEGYTF.

Only one count was recorded for this clonotype. This rearrangement joins TRBV7-2 to TRBJ1-5; D possibly corresponds to TRBD1 (5 bases). Germline assignment: CDR1 SGHTA and CDR2 FQGNSA. The CDR3 sequence is 16 residues long. Between the trimmed V and J ends, which lost 0 bases and 1 base, there was a span of 10 bases. CDR3 DNA: TGTGCCAGCAGCTTAGCGGGGACTCTGAGCAATCAGCCCCAGCATTTT. It codes for CASSLAGTLSNQPQHF.

The V gene is TRBV20-1, the J gene TRBJ1-4; 9 positions match TRBD1. The germline V gene encodes CDR1 DFQATT and CDR2 SNEGSKA (reference sequence). V lost 5 bases and J lost 8; bases outside the gene matches: 9. The CDR3 is 14 amino acids. The CDR3 is CSALLRTGDEKLFF. CDR3 nucleotides: TGCAGTGCTTTACTTCGGACAGGGGACGAAAAACTGTTTTTT.

The CDR3 loop is CASSQVAGVETQYF. DNA of the CDR3: TGCGCCAGCAGCCAAGTAGCGGGAGTAGAGACCCAGTACTTC. The gene calls are TRBV4-1 and TRBJ2-5, with 9 bases fitting TRBD2. The V gene's germline CDR1 is MGHRA and CDR2 YSYEKL. With V trimmed by 1 base and J by 4 bases, 1 base remained unmatched. The CDR3 is made up of 14 amino acids.

The chain recombines TRBV29-1 with TRBJ2-5, with no clear D. In germline, CDR1 is SQVTM, CDR2 ANQGSEA. V was pared by 6 bases and J by 3 bases, with 14 bases between. This CDR3 comprises 13 residues. CDR3 in DNA: TGCAGCGTCCTACTCTTGATTAAAGAGACCCAGTACTTC. It encodes CSVLLLIKETQYF. The complete variable domain, with remaining parts taken from reference TRBV29-1 and TRBJ2-5, reads SAVISQKPSRDICQRGTSLTIQCQVDSQVTMMFWYRQQPGQSLTLIATANQGSEATYESGFVIDKFPISRPNLTFSTLTVSNMSPEDSSIYLCSVLLLIKETQYFGPGTRLLVL.